The rows below give T cell receptor beta chains drawn from one sample of a study of blood T cells in healthy people across ages. TCRdb reprocessed the 5' RACE reads via MiXCR and lists one record per CDR3 protein. The sample includes some 1.4 million distinct CDR3 sequences, roughly 45% of them seen just once. Sequencing was carried out using blood. All receptors come from a woman aged 18-30 years in good health. CDR3s include the opening cysteine and the closing phenylalanine or tryptophan. The D gene is left open where the match is weak. Rows give clone size only sometimes, using once, few, many, or a class for an expanded clone.

size: few; J: TRBJ1-1; V: TRBV20-1; D: -; DNA: TGCAGTGCTAGACCCGGGCCTGAAGCTTTCTTT; CDR3: CSARPGPEAFF
size: -; J: TRBJ2-2; V: TRBV27; D: -; DNA: TGTGCCAGCAGTTTCGTCGGGGGTCACACCGGGGAGCTGTTTTTT; CDR3: CASSFVGGHTGELFF
size: few; J: TRBJ2-5; V: TRBV6-6; D: -; DNA: TGTGCCAGCAGTTACGTAGGGGTCGGAGAGACCCAGTACTTC; CDR3: CASSYVGVGETQYF
size: -; J: TRBJ2-1; V: TRBV6-1; D: TRBD2; DNA: TGTGCCAGCAGACGACTAGCATACGGTGAGCAGTTCTTC; CDR3: CASRRLAYGEQFF
size: -; J: TRBJ1-4; V: TRBV20-1; D: -; DNA: TGCAGTTACAGAGCTCCTAGTAATGAAAAACTGTTTTTT; CDR3: CSYRAPSNEKLFF
size: -; J: TRBJ1-5; V: TRBV7-8; D: -; DNA: TGTGCCAGCAGTCCTACTACAGGGTACTATAGCAATCAGCCCCAGCATTTT; CDR3: CASSPTTGYYSNQPQHF
size: -; J: TRBJ2-7; V: TRBV6-6; D: -; DNA: TGTGCCAGCAAAGAGGGACGGCTCTCCTACGAGCAGTACTTC; CDR3: CASKEGRLSYEQYF
size: -; J: TRBJ2-2; V: TRBV28; D: -; DNA: TGTGCCAGCAGCCCCTGGGGACGCGCGAACACCGGGGAGCTGTTTTTT; CDR3: CASSPWGRANTGELFF
size: few; J: TRBJ1-6; V: TRBV28; D: TRBD1; DNA: TGTGCCAGCAACCCCCTTTTACAGGGGGTATTTGATTCACCCCTCCACTTT; CDR3: CASNPLLQGVFDSPLHF
size: -; J: TRBJ2-7; V: TRBV7-2; D: -; DNA: TGTGCCAGCAGCTTGACCCAGTCGGACGAGCAGTACTTC; CDR3: CASSLTQSDEQYF
size: few; J: TRBJ2-5; V: TRBV10-3; D: -; DNA: TGTGCCATCAGTGAGCAGGACCTAGCCCAGTACTTC; CDR3: CAISEQDLAQYF
size: -; J: TRBJ2-7; V: TRBV4-1; D: TRBD1; DNA: TGCGCCAGCAGCCACCCGGACAGGTACAATGAGCAGTACTTC; CDR3: CASSHPDRYNEQYF
size: -; J: TRBJ2-3; V: TRBV7-2; D: -; DNA: TGTGCCAGCAGCTTAGCGTCGGGGGTCTCACTCCTGGGGCCAGATACGCAGTATTTT; CDR3: CASSLASGVSLLGPDTQYF
size: many; J: TRBJ1-2; V: TRBV7-2; D: TRBD1; DNA: TGTGCCAGCAGCCTACAGGGGAATGGCTACACCTTC; CDR3: CASSLQGNGYTF
size: -; J: TRBJ2-5; V: TRBV5-1; D: -; DNA: TGCGCCAGCAGCGCAACTAGCAGGGGTGGACAAGAGACCCAGTACTTC; CDR3: CASSATSRGGQETQYF
size: few; J: TRBJ2-1; V: TRBV4-1; D: TRBD1; DNA: TGTGCCAGCACCTCTCAGGGGGCATACAATGAGCAGTTCTTC; CDR3: CASTSQGAYNEQFF
size: -; J: TRBJ2-1; V: TRBV9; D: -; DNA: TGTGCCAGCAGCCAGACGGGGAGCTCCTACAATGAGCAGTTCTTC; CDR3: CASSQTGSSYNEQFF
size: few; J: TRBJ2-7; V: TRBV4-1; D: -; DNA: TGCGCCAGCAGCCAAGAAGTTGGGCTAGTCTACAATGAGCAGTACTTC; CDR3: CASSQEVGLVYNEQYF
size: -; J: TRBJ2-7; V: TRBV28; D: TRBD2; DNA: TGTGCCAGCAGACCCCCTGGGGCTAGCGGCTACAATGAGCAGTACTTC; CDR3: CASRPPGASGYNEQYF
size: -; J: TRBJ1-1; V: TRBV29-1; D: -; DNA: TGCAGCGTTCTGCGGACAGTTGACACTGAAGCTTTCTTT; CDR3: CSVLRTVDTEAFF
size: -; J: TRBJ1-2; V: TRBV20-1; D: TRBD1; DNA: TGCAGTGCTAGAGATGGGACAGGCCCTCTTGGCGGCTACACCTTC; CDR3: CSARDGTGPLGGYTF
size: few; J: TRBJ2-3; V: TRBV7-2; D: -; DNA: TGTGCCAGCAGCGTGGGAGTGGCCACAGATACGCAGTATTTT; CDR3: CASSVGVATDTQYF
size: few; J: TRBJ2-3; V: TRBV12-3/TRBV12-4; D: TRBD2; DNA: TGTGCCAGCAGTTTTCGGACTAGCGGAAGCACAGATACGCAGTATTTT; CDR3: CASSFRTSGSTDTQYF
size: -; J: TRBJ2-7; V: TRBV10-3; D: TRBD1; DNA: TGTGCCATCAGTGAGGGACAGGGGCACAATGAGCAGTACTTC; CDR3: CAISEGQGHNEQYF
size: few; J: TRBJ2-6; V: TRBV19; D: -; DNA: TGTGCCAGTAGTCGACAGCTGACCTCCTCTGGGGCCAACGTCCTGACTTTC; CDR3: CASSRQLTSSGANVLTF
size: -; J: TRBJ1-5; V: TRBV21-1; D: -; DNA: TGTGCCAGCAGAAAAAATCTAGCCGGGACAGGGAGCAATCAGCCCCAGCATTTT; CDR3: CASRKNLAGTGSNQPQHF
size: -; J: TRBJ2-4; V: TRBV20-1; D: TRBD2; DNA: TGCAGTGCTAGGCGCGGGAGTGTAGCCAAAAACATTCAGTACTTC; CDR3: CSARRGSVAKNIQYF
size: few; J: TRBJ2-3; V: TRBV10-2; D: -; DNA: TGCGCCAGCAGTGAGTCGGGTCTAGCGCATACAGATACGCAGTATTTT; CDR3: CASSESGLAHTDTQYF
size: -; J: TRBJ2-3; V: TRBV5-1; D: TRBD2; DNA: TGCGCCAGCAGCTTGGGACTAGCAGGCAGGACCCCTAAGACAGATACGCAGTATTTT; CDR3: CASSLGLAGRTPKTDTQYF
size: -; J: TRBJ2-2; V: TRBV6-2/TRBV6-3; D: -; DNA: TGTGCCAGCATCTTACTGGCCACCGGGGAGCTGTTTTTT; CDR3: CASILLATGELFF
size: -; J: TRBJ2-7; V: TRBV4-2; D: TRBD2; DNA: TGTGCCAGCAGCCGCGATGGTAGCGGGGGATCCTACGAGCAGTACTTC; CDR3: CASSRDGSGGSYEQYF
size: few; J: TRBJ1-2; V: TRBV7-9; D: -; DNA: TGTGCCGGCATCGTGGGGGGCGAAACCCCTAACTATGGCTACACCTTC; CDR3: CAGIVGGETPNYGYTF
size: few; J: TRBJ2-2; V: TRBV7-2; D: TRBD2; DNA: TGTGCCAGCAGCCCGGGACTAGCGGGGGAGGATGGGGAGCTGTTTTTT; CDR3: CASSPGLAGEDGELFF
size: many; J: TRBJ2-5; V: TRBV29-1; D: -; DNA: TGCAGCGTCCGAGCGTCACAAGAGACCCAGTACTTC; CDR3: CSVRASQETQYF
size: -; J: TRBJ2-3; V: TRBV20-1; D: -; DNA: TGCAGTGGGACGAGGGGGGGCAGGACAGATACGCAGTATTTT; CDR3: CSGTRGGRTDTQYF
size: many; J: TRBJ1-1; V: TRBV5-6; D: -; DNA: TGTGCCAGCAGCTTTGGGTCCACTGAAGCTTTCTTT; CDR3: CASSFGSTEAFF
size: -; J: TRBJ2-5; V: TRBV11-2; D: TRBD2; DNA: TGTGCCAGCAGCAAGGGAGACGGGGGGCAAGAGACCCAGTACTTC; CDR3: CASSKGDGGQETQYF